This record concerns one T cell receptor beta chain sequence. The sample is drawn from a study of blood T cell repertoires in COVID-19. Study context: Sites across the United States, Italy and Spain contributed samples from acute and convalescent COVID-19. PBMCs, B-cell-depleted T cells, or T cells were the source of the cDNA or gDNA that made up the material.

Using immunoSEQ multiplex PCR, the repertoire was profiled, and TCRdb retains in-frame clones only, with some absent. The data contain around 430,000 clones, about 91% of them singletons. Germline CDR1 reads MNHEY; CDR2 reads SVGAGI. Trimming took 3 bases from V and 4 from J, leaving 12 bases between them. The CDR3 is 14 residues long. The TCR comes from a woman aged 45-65 years with COVID-19, enrolled during active disease. Sequencing was carried out using peripheral blood. This sequence joins TRBV6-5 and TRBJ1-1; unclear D gene. CDR3 in amino acids: CASSYMRVPTEAFF. The CDR3 DNA reads TGTGCCAGCAGTTATATGCGGGTCCCCACTGAAGCTTTCTTT.